This TCR beta chain was identified in a study of identical twins. It was template switching that added a universal primer site, and there were unique molecular identifiers on the cDNA. From the 5' RACE reads, TCRdb called clonotypes with MiXCR, one entry per CDR3 protein. The profile shows under 900,000 distinct CDR3 sequences, approximately 13% of them singletons. Study-level points and caveats: Excess sharing between twins was weaker in beta out-of-frame sequences. Abundant beta clonotypes from cord blood had fewer insertions, unlike memory repertoires, which showed none. Among monozygotic twins, out-of-frame TCR alpha sharing exceeded what models predicted.

As concerns this clonotype: What it binds is not known.

The CDR3 loop spans 13 amino acids. With 3 bases removed from V and 6 bases from J, the gap between germline ends came to 11 bases. This sample was shared with a second study, whose subject was yellow fever vaccine responses in identical twins.

The sample taken for sequencing was PBMCs. The source is a woman between 18 and 29 years old in good health. The chain uses TRBV12-3 or TRBV12-4 and TRBJ1-2; possible D gene TRBD1, 5 bases. The CDR3 region has the DNA TGTGCCAGCAGTTTTTCTCCGGGGGATGGCTACACCTTC. It yields the protein CASSFSPGDGYTF.